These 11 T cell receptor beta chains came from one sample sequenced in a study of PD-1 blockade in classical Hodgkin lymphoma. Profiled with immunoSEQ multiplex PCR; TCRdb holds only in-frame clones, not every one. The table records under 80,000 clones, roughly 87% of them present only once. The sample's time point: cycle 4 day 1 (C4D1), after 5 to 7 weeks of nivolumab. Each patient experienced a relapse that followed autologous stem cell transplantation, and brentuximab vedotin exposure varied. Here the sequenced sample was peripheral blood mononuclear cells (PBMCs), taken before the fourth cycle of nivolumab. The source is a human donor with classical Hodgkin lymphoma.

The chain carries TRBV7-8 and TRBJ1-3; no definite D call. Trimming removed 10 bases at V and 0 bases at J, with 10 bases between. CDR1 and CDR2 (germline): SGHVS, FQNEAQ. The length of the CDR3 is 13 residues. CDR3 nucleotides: TGTGCCACCCGGGATTCCTCTGGAAACACCATATATTTT. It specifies CATRDSSGNTIYF.

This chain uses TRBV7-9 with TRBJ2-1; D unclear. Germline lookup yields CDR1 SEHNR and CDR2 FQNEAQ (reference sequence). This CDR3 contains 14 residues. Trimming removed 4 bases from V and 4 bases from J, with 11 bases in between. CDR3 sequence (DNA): TGTGCCAGCAGCTCATTGGACGGTTACAATGAGCAGTTCTTC. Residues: CASSSLDGYNEQFF. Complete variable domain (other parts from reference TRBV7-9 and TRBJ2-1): DTGVSQNPRHKITKRGQNVTFRCDPISEHNRLYWYRQTLGQGPEFLTYFQNEAQLEKSRLLSDRFSAERPKGSFSTLEIQRTEQGDSAMYLCASSSLDGYNEQFFGPGTRLTVL.

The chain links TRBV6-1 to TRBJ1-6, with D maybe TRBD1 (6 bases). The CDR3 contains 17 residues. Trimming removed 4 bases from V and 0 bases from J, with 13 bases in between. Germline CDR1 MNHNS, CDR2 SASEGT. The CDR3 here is CASSAGQMASYNSPLHF. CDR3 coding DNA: TGTGCCAGCAGTGCGGGACAAATGGCCTCCTATAATTCACCCCTCCACTTT.

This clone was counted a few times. CDR3 in amino acids: CASSEQGATYEQYF. The DNA for the CDR3 is TGCGCCAGCAGCGAACAAGGGGCGACCTACGAGCAGTACTTC. The V gene is TRBV5-1, the J gene TRBJ2-7, with a possible D match to TRBD1 (5 bases). The CDR3 sequence is 14 residues long. V was pared by 4 bases and J by 2 bases, with 13 bases between. In germline, CDR1 is SGHRS, CDR2 YFSETQ.

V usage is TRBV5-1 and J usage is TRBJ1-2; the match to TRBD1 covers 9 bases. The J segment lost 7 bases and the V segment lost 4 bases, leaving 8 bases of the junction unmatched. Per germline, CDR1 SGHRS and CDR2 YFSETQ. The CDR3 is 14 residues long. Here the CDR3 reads CASSPGQGATGYTF. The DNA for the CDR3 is TGCGCCAGCAGCCCGGGACAGGGTGCGACTGGCTACACCTTC.

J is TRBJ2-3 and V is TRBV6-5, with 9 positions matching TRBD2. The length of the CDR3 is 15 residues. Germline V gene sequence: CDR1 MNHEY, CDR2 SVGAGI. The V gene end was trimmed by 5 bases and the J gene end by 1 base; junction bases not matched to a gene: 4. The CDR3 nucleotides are TGTGCCAGCAGTGTTCCTAGCGGGGGCACAGATACGCAGTATTTT. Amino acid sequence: CASSVPSGGTDTQYF.

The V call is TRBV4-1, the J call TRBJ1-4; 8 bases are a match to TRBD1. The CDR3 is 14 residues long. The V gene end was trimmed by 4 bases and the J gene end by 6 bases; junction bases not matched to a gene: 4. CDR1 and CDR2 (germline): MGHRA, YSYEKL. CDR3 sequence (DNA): TGCGCCAGCAGCCCAGGGGGCAAAGATGAAAAACTGTTTTTT. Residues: CASSPGGKDEKLFF.

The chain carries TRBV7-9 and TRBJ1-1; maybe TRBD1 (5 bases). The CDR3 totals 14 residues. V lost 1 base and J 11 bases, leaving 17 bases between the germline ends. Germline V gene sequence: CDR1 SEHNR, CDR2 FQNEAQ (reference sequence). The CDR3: CASSLEPRVVDAFF. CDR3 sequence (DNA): TGTGCCAGCAGCTTAGAACCCAGGGTTGTAGACGCTTTCTTT. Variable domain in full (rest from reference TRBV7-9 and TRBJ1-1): DTGVSQNPRHKITKRGQNVTFRCDPISEHNRLYWYRQTLGQGPEFLTYFQNEAQLEKSRLLSDRFSAERPKGSFSTLEIQRTEQGDSAMYLCASSLEPRVVDAFFGQGTRLTVV.

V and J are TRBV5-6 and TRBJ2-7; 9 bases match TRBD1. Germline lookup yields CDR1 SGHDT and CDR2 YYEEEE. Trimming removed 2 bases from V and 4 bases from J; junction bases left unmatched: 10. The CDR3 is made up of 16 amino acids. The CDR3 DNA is TGTGCCAGCAGCTTAATGACAGGGGGGGTGCTTTACGAGCAGTACTTC. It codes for CASSLMTGGVLYEQYF.

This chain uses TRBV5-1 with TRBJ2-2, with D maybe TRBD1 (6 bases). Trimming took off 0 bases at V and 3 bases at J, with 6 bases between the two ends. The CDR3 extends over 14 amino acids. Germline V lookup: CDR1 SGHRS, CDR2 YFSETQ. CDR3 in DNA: TGCGCCAGCAGCTTGGACAGGGACACCGGGGAGCTGTTTTTT. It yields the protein CASSLDRDTGELFF.

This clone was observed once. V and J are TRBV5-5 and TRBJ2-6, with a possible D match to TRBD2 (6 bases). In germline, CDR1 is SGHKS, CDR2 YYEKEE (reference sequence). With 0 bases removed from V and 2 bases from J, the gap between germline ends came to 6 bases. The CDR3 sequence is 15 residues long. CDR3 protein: CASSLAGAGANVLTF. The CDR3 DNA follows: TGTGCCAGCAGCTTGGCGGGGGCTGGGGCCAACGTCCTGACTTTC.